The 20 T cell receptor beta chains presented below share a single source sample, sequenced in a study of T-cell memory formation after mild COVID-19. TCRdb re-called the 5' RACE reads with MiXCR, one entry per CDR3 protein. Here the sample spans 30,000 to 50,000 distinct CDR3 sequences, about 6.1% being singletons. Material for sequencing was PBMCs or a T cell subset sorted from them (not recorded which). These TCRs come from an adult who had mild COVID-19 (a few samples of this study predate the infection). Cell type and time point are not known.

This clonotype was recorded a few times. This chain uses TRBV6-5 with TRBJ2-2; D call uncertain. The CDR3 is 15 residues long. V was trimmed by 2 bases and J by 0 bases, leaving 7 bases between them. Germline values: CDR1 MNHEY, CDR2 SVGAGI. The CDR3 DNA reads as TGTGCCAGCAGTTACGCGGCGGCGAACACCGGGGAGCTGTTTTTT. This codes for CASSYAAANTGELFF.

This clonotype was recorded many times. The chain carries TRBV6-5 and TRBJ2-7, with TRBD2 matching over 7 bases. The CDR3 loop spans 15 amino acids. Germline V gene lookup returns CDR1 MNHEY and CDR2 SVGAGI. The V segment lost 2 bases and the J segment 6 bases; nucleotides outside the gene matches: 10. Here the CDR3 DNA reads TGTGCCAGCAGTTACGACGGGAGGCCCTTGTCCGAGCAGTACTTC. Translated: CASSYDGRPLSEQYF.

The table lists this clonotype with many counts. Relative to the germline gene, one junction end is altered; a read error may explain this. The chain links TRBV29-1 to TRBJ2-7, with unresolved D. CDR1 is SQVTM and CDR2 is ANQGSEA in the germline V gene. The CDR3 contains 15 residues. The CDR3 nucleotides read TGCAGCGTTGTGTTCGAGACCCTCCTTTCCTCCGAGCAGTACTTC. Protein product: CSVVFETLLSSEQYF.

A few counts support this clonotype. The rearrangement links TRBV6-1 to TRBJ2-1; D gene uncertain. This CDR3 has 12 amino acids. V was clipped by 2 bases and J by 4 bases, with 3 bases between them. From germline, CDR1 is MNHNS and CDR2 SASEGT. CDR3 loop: CASSELYNEQFF. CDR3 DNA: TGTGCCAGCAGTGAACTGTACAATGAGCAGTTCTTC.

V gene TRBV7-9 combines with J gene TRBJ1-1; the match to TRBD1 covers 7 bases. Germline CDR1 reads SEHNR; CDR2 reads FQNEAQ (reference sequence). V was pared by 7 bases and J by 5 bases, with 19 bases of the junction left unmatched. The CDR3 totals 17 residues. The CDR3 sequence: CASIRGIQGPGGTEAFF. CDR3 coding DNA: TGTGCCAGCATCCGGGGGATACAGGGGCCCGGGGGGACTGAAGCTTTCTTT.

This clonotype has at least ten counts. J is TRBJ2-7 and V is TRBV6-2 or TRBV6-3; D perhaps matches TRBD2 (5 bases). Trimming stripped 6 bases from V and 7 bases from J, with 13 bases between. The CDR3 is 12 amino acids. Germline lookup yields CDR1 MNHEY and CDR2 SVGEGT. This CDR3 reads CASSDYLSEQYF. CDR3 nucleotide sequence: TGTGCCAGCAGCGACTATCTGAGTGAGCAGTACTTC.

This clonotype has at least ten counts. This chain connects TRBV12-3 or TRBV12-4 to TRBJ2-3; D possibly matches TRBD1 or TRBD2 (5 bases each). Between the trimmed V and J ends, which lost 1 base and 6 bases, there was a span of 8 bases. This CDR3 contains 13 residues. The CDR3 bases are TGTGCCAGCAGTTTAGGAGGGGACGATACGCAGTATTTT. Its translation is CASSLGGDDTQYF.

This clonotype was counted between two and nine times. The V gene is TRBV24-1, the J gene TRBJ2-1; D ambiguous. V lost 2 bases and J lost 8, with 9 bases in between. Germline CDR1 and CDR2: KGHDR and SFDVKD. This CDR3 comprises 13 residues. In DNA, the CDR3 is TGTGCCACCAGTGATTCCCTATCGTATGAGCAGTTCTTC. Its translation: CATSDSLSYEQFF.

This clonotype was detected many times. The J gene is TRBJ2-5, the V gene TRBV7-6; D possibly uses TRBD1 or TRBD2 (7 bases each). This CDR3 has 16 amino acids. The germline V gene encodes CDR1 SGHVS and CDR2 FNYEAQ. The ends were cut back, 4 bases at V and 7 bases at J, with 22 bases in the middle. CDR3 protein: CASSSQGGRGVVTQYF. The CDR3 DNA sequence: TGTGCCAGCAGCTCCCAGGGGGGGAGAGGGGTTGTGACCCAGTACTTC.

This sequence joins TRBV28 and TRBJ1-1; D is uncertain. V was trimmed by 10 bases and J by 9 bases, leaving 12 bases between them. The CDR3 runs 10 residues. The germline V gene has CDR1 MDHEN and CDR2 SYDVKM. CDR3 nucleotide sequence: TGTGCCACTAACCTCGTTCAAGCTTTCTTT. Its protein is CATNLVQAFF.

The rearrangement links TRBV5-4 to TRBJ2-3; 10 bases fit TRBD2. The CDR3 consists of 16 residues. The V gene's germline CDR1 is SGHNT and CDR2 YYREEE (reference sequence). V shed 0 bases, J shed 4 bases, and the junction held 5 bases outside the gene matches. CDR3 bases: TGTGCCAGCAGCTTGGGGTCTAGCGGGAGCGCAGATACGCAGTATTTT. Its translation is CASSLGSSGSADTQYF.

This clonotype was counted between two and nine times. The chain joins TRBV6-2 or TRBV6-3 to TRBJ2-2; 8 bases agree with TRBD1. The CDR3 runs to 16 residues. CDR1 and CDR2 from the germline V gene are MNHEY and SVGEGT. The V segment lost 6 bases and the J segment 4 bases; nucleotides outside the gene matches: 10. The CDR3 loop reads CASRNPGQALTGELFF. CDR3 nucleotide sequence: TGTGCCAGCAGAAATCCGGGACAGGCCCTCACCGGGGAGCTGTTTTTT.

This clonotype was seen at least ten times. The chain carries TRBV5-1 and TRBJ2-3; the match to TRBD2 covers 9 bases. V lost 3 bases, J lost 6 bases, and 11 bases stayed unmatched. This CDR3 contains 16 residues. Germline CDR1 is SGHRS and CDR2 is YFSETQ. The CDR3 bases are TGCGCCAGCAGCTCGACTAGCGGATTTAGAGGGGATACGCAGTATTTT. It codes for CASSSTSGFRGDTQYF.

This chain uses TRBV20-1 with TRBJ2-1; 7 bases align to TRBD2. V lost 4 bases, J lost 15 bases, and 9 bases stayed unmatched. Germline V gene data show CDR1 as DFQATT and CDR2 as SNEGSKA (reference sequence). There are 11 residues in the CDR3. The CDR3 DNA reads TGCAGTGCTACGGGAGGCGGGGAACTGTTCTTC. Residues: CSATGGGELFF.

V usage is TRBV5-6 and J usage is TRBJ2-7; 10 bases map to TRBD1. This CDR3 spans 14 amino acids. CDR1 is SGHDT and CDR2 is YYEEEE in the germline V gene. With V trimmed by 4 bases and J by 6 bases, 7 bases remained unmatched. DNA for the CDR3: TGTGCCAGCAGCACAAGGACAGGGGGTAGCGAGCAGTACTTC. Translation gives CASSTRTGGSEQYF.

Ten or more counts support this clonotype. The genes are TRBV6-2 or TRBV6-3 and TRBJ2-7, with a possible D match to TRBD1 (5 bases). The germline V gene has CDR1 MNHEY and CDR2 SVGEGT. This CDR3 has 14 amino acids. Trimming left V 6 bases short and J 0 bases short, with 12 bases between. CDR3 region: CASRTIRDSYEQYF. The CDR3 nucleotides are TGTGCCAGCAGAACAATCAGGGACTCCTACGAGCAGTACTTC.

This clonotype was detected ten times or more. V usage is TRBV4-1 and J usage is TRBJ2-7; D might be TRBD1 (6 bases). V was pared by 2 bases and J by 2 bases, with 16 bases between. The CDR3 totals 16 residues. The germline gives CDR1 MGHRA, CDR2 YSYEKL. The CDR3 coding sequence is TGCGCCAGCAGCCAATTCCTTCTACAGGGCCCCTACGAGCAGTACTTC. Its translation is CASSQFLLQGPYEQYF.

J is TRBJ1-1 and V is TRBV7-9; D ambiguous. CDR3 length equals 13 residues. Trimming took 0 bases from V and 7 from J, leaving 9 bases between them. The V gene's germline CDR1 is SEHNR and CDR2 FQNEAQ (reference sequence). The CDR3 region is CASSLAPGREAFF. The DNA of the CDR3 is TGTGCCAGCAGCTTAGCGCCGGGTCGTGAAGCTTTCTTT.

The CDR3 bases are TGTGCCAGCAGCTTAGACAGGGGAGATGAAAAACTGTTTTTT. It is translated as CASSLDRGDEKLFF. The chain couples TRBV7-2 to TRBJ1-4; 7 nucleotides match TRBD1. CDR1 is SGHTA, CDR2 FQGNSA, per germline. J gave up 6 bases and V 1 base, and 2 bases lay outside the gene matches. The CDR3 covers 14 residues.

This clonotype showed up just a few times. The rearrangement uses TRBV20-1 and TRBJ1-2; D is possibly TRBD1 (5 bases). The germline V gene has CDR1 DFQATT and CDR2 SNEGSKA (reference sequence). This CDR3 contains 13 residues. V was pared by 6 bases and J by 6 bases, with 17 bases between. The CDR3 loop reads CSAPVGGVDGYTF. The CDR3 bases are TGCAGTGCCCCGGTCGGAGGGGTGGATGGCTACACCTTC.